These T cell receptor beta chains were read from a single sample in a study of identifying expanded T cells in peripheral blood. The data were produced by immunoSEQ multiplex PCR, yet TCRdb's version contains in-frame clones alone and is incomplete. The sample includes about 100,000 clones, around 89% of them seen just once. Sequencing input: blood. These receptors came from a person aged 18 to 75 in good health. CDR3s include the opening cysteine and the closing phenylalanine or tryptophan. The D gene is left open where the match is weak. Clone size appears in some rows only: once, few, many, or a class for an expanded clone.

len,d_gene,abundance,v_gene,j_gene,CDR3aa,CDR3nt
14,TRBD1,.,TRBV29-1,TRBJ2-7,CSVGPGTGVYEQYF,TGCAGCGTCGGGCCCGGGACAGGGGTTTACGAGCAGTACTTC
16,.,.,TRBV6-4,TRBJ1-3,CASSVGGEPSGNTIYF,TGTGCCAGCAGTGTGGGCGGAGAACCTTCTGGAAACACCATATATTTT
15,.,.,TRBV4-3,TRBJ2-5,CASSQEHGRVETQYF,TGCGCCAGCAGCCAAGAACATGGGCGGGTAGAGACCCAGTACTTC
11,.,.,TRBV5-1,TRBJ2-7,CASSPGREQYF,TGCGCCAGCAGCCCGGGGCGGGAGCAGTACTTC
11,.,.,TRBV7-9,TRBJ2-7,CASSTQYEQYF,TGTGCCAGCAGCACCCAGTACGAGCAGTACTTC
11,.,.,TRBV20-1,TRBJ2-5,CSGADSETQYF,TGCAGTGGTGCGGATTCGGAGACCCAGTACTTC
13,TRBD1,.,TRBV29-1,TRBJ2-5,CSAGQVDQETQYF,TGCAGCGCGGGACAGGTCGACCAAGAGACCCAGTACTTC
13,.,.,TRBV2,TRBJ1-1,CASSEGRGTEAFF,TGTGCCAGCAGTGAGGGAAGGGGGACTGAAGCTTTCTTT
15,TRBD1,once,TRBV19,TRBJ1-5,CASRTRQGGNQPQHF,TGTGCCAGTAGGACTAGACAGGGGGGCAATCAGCCCCAGCATTTT
15,.,.,TRBV4-3,TRBJ2-5,CASSHSQGPQETQYF,TGCGCCAGCAGCCACAGTCAGGGGCCCCAAGAGACCCAGTACTTC
12,.,.,TRBV15,TRBJ1-6,CATSRDLSPLHF,TGTGCCACCAGCAGAGATTTGTCACCCCTCCACTTT
13,.,.,TRBV7-9,TRBJ2-7,CASTDGIDYEQYF,TGTGCCTCCACGGACGGTATCGACTACGAGCAGTACTTC
12,.,.,TRBV5-6,TRBJ2-1,CASSSGYNEQFF,TGTGCCAGCAGCTCTGGCTATAATGAGCAGTTCTTC
16,.,once,TRBV11-3,TRBJ2-3,CASSLFSRHLYRTQYF,TGTGCCAGCAGCTTATTCTCCCGACACCTATACCGTACGCAGTATTTT
15,TRBD2,.,TRBV29-1,TRBJ2-1,CSVGGLAGLYNEQFF,TGCAGCGTTGGGGGACTAGCGGGACTCTACAATGAGCAGTTCTTC
12,.,.,TRBV7-9,TRBJ2-7,CASSLDPGEQYF,TGTGCCAGCAGCTTAGATCCGGGGGAGCAGTACTTC
17,.,.,TRBV7-8,TRBJ1-2,CASSLLTGPRGNYGYTF,TGTGCCAGCAGCTTACTTACTGGACCCCGGGGTAACTATGGCTACACCTTC
12,.,.,TRBV6-6,TRBJ1-1,CASSTGNTEAFF,TGTGCCAGCAGTACAGGGAACACTGAAGCTTTCTTT
14,.,.,TRBV5-8,TRBJ2-3,CASSQGGGTDTQYF,TGTGCCAGCAGCCAGGGGGGGGGCACAGATACGCAGTATTTT
17,TRBD2,.,TRBV15,TRBJ2-3,CATSGGLAGSSTDTQYF,TGTGCCACCAGCGGGGGACTAGCGGGTTCTAGCACAGATACGCAGTATTTT
16,TRBD2,once,TRBV13,TRBJ2-7,CASSLGGAGVSYEQYF,TGTGCCAGCAGCCTTGGGGGAGCGGGGGTATCCTACGAGCAGTACTTC
16,.,.,TRBV10-3,TRBJ1-6,CASSYSWSSYNSPLHF,TGTGCCAGCAGTTACTCTTGGAGCTCCTATAATTCACCCCTCCACTTT
15,.,.,TRBV6-5,TRBJ1-3,CASSSYSFSGNTIYF,TGTGCCAGCAGTTCCTATTCCTTCTCTGGAAACACCATATATTTT
15,TRBD2,.,TRBV4-3,TRBJ2-1,CASSLWEGVRNEQFF,TGCGCCAGCAGCTTGTGGGAGGGTGTAAGGAATGAGCAGTTCTTC
16,TRBD2,once,TRBV5-4,TRBJ2-3,CASSLEPGGTTDTQYF,TGTGCCAGCAGCTTGGAGCCGGGGGGGACCACAGATACGCAGTATTTT
17,.,.,TRBV6-1,TRBJ1-3,CASSASAGGGSGNTIYF,TGTGCCAGCAGTGCCTCCGCTGGGGGGGGGTCTGGAAACACCATATATTTT
15,.,.,TRBV7-2,TRBJ2-6,CASSSANSGANVLTF,TGTGCCAGCAGTTCCGCAAACTCTGGGGCCAACGTCCTGACTTTC
12,.,.,TRBV18,TRBJ2-5,CASSPLDETQYF,TGTGCCAGCTCACCACTAGATGAGACCCAGTACTTC
13,.,.,TRBV7-2,TRBJ1-1,CASSLASVTEAFF,TGTGCCAGCAGCTTAGCATCCGTGACTGAAGCTTTCTTT
14,.,.,TRBV7-2,TRBJ1-1,CASSLAWGSTEAFF,TGTGCCAGCAGCTTAGCGTGGGGGTCCACTGAAGCTTTCTTT
15,.,.,TRBV5-6,TRBJ2-2,CASSVGTLGTGELFF,TGTGCCAGCAGCGTGGGGACACTAGGGACCGGGGAGCTGTTTTTT
16,.,.,TRBV4-1,TRBJ2-3,CASSQENYVFTDTQYF,TGCGCCAGCAGCCAAGAGAACTACGTCTTCACAGATACGCAGTATTTT
15,.,.,TRBV12-5,TRBJ2-3,CASGLGLASPDTQYF,TGTGCTAGTGGTTTGGGGCTAGCGAGCCCAGATACGCAGTATTTT
15,.,once,TRBV10-3,TRBJ2-7,CAISRMGQGTDEQYF,TGTGCCATCAGTAGAATGGGGCAGGGGACCGACGAGCAGTACTTC
14,.,.,TRBV13,TRBJ1-1,CASTSSGENTEAFF,TGTGCCAGCACCTCATCCGGGGAGAACACTGAAGCTTTCTTT
14,TRBD1,.,TRBV10-2,TRBJ1-4,CASRRGQGKEKLFF,TGCGCCAGCAGGCGGGGACAGGGGAAGGAAAAACTGTTTTTT
13,TRBD2,.,TRBV6-5,TRBJ2-7,CASSPGLVDEQYF,TGTGCCAGCAGTCCTGGACTAGTGGACGAGCAGTACTTC
14,.,.,TRBV19,TRBJ2-5,CASSKWQGQETQYF,TGTGCCAGTAGTAAGTGGCAGGGGCAAGAGACCCAGTACTTC
17,.,.,TRBV5-1,TRBJ2-6,CASSLRASGSGANVLTF,TGCGCCAGCAGCTTGAGGGCTTCGGGTTCTGGGGCCAACGTCCTGACTTTC